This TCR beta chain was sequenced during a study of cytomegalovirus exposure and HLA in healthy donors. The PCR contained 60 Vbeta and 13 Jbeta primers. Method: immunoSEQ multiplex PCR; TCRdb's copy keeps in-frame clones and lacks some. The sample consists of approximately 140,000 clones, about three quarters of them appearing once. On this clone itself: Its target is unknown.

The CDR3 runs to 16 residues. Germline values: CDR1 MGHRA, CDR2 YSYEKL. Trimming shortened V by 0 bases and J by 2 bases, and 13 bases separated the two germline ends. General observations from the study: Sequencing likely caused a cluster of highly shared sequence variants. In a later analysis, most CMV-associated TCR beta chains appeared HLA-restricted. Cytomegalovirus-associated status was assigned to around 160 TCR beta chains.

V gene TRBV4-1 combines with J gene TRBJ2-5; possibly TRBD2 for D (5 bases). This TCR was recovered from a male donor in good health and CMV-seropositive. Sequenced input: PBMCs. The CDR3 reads CASSQEVRAGQETQYF. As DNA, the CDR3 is TGCGCCAGCAGCCAAGAGGTACGGGCGGGTCAAGAGACCCAGTACTTC.